Listed here are 7 T cell receptor beta chains from one sample, sequenced in a study of cytomegalovirus exposure and HLA in healthy donors. Generated by immunoSEQ multiplex PCR, the TCRdb table keeps only in-frame clones and is missing some. The sample comprises some 200,000 clones, roughly 84% of which are singletons, and 2.8% rests with the top ten. The sample taken for sequencing was PBMCs. Receptors were obtained from a woman under 30 in good health and CMV-seropositive.

This clone appeared a single time. The chain employs TRBV10-3 and TRBJ1-5; unclear D gene. The CDR3 extends over 15 amino acids. The germline V gene encodes CDR1 ENHRY and CDR2 SYGVKD. The germline V and J ends were trimmed by 7 bases and 1 base, with 14 bases remaining between them. The CDR3, as DNA: TGTGCCATCAATCGGACTGAGGGAAGCAATCAGCCCCAGCATTTT. It encodes CAINRTEGSNQPQHF.

The chain has TRBV5-1 and TRBJ2-1; 8 nucleotides agree with TRBD1. The CDR3 has 14 residues. CDR1 is SGHRS, CDR2 YFSETQ, per germline. V trimming: 4 bases; J trimming: 2 bases; junction bases outside the gene matches: 2. In DNA form, the CDR3 reads TGCGCCAGCAGCCTACAGGGGGCCTACAATGAGCAGTTCTTC. Translating gives CASSLQGAYNEQFF.

This clone was counted between two and nine times. The chain uses TRBV5-6 and TRBJ2-2; TRBD2 is a possible D gene (6 bases). V gave up 10 bases and J gave up 4 bases, with 17 bases separating them. Germline V gene data show CDR1 as SGHDT and CDR2 as YYEEEE. This CDR3 is 14 amino acids long. The DNA for the CDR3 is TGTGCCGCAAGCCCGGCCGGGGGCACCGGGGAGCTGTTTTTT. This gives the protein CAASPAGGTGELFF.

The chain uses TRBV6-6 and TRBJ1-1; possibly TRBD1 for D (5 bases). This CDR3 comprises 16 residues. Germline V gene sequence: CDR1 MNHNY, CDR2 SVGAGI (reference sequence). V dropped 4 bases and J dropped 2 bases, with 17 bases sitting between them. CDR3 residues: CASSSNSLTVNTEAFF. DNA of the CDR3: TGTGCCAGCAGTTCTAACAGCCTGACAGTAAACACTGAAGCTTTCTTT.

The chain combines TRBV9 with TRBJ2-3, with 8 bases fitting TRBD1. Germline V gene sequence: CDR1 SGDLS, CDR2 YYNGEE. The CDR3 length is 17 residues. With 3 bases clipped from V and 4 bases from J, the junction kept 13 bases outside the gene matches. The CDR3 loop reads CASSATSGTGPPDTQYF. Written as DNA, the CDR3 is TGTGCCAGCAGCGCCACCTCCGGGACAGGCCCCCCAGATACGCAGTATTTT.

The chain joins TRBV7-2 to TRBJ2-7; 7 bases align to TRBD2. Germline V gene data show CDR1 as SGHTA and CDR2 as FQGNSA. The J segment lost 3 bases and the V segment lost 1 base, leaving 3 bases of the junction unmatched. CDR3 length: 14 residues. The CDR3 loop reads CASSLGRTSYEQYF. In DNA form, the CDR3 reads TGTGCCAGCAGCTTAGGTCGGACTAGCTACGAGCAGTACTTC. Looking up the rest from reference TRBV7-2 and TRBJ2-7 gives the full variable domain: GAGVSQSPSNKVTEKGKDVELRCDPISGHTALYWYRQSLGQGLEFLIYFQGNSAPDKSGLPSDRFSAERTGGSVSTLTIQRTQQEDSAVYLCASSLGRTSYEQYFGPGTRLTVT.

The gene calls are TRBV7-5 and TRBJ2-3; TRBD2 is the table's D call and was not checked against the DNA. TRBV7-5 is assigned pseudogene status. The CDR3 spans 15 residues. CDR3 region: CARRKIIEAGDTQYF. The CDR3 DNA is TGTGCCAGAAGAAAGATCATCGAGGCCGGAGATACGCAGTATTTT.